A selection of T cell receptor beta chains follows, all from one sample in a study of blood T cell repertoires in COVID-19. TCRdb's copy holds only in-frame clones and misses some; the assay was immunoSEQ multiplex PCR. The sample yields about 350,000 clones, approximately 89% seen once. Source material: peripheral blood. The receptors here all came from a woman aged 55-69 years with COVID-19, enrolled during active disease. Each CDR3 is given with its conserved first and last residue. The D gene is left open where the match is weak. Not all rows give a size; the values are once, few, many and, for expanded clones, a class.

j_call v_call clone_size d_call cdr3_aa cdr3_nt
TRBJ1-6 TRBV19 - - CASSKGPGGALGSPLHF TGTGCCAGTAGTAAGGGCCCGGGGGGGGCCTTGGGTTCACCCCTCCACTTT
TRBJ1-3 TRBV18 - - CASSPASGAGNTIYF TGTGCCAGCTCACCCGCCTCAGGGGCCGGAAACACCATATATTTT
TRBJ2-1 TRBV3-1/TRBV3-2 - TRBD2 CASSQLLQGLAGDNEQFF TGTGCCAGCAGCCAACTATTACAGGGACTAGCGGGGGACAATGAGCAGTTCTTC
TRBJ2-1 TRBV11-3 - TRBD2 CASSPGGTYNEQFF TGTGCCAGCAGCCCGGGGGGTACCTACAATGAGCAGTTCTTC
TRBJ2-1 TRBV20-1 - TRBD2 CSASFSPGLVFF TGCAGTGCTAGTTTCTCGCCGGGACTAGTGTTCTTC
TRBJ1-5 TRBV6-5 - TRBD1 CASLDRGISSQPQHF TGTGCCAGCTTGGACAGGGGCATTAGTAGTCAGCCCCAGCATTTT
TRBJ1-6 TRBV7-9 - - CASSLEVRMSPLHF TGTGCCAGCAGCTTAGAGGTCAGGATGTCACCCCTCCACTTT
TRBJ2-5 TRBV10-1 - TRBD1 CASSDGQGDRETQYF TGCGCCAGCAGTGACGGACAGGGGGATAGGGAGACCCAGTACTTC
TRBJ2-3 TRBV19 - TRBD1 CASSGDRGADTQYF TGTGCCAGTAGCGGGGACAGGGGGGCAGATACGCAGTATTTT
TRBJ1-4 TRBV5-1 - - CASARATNEKLFF TGCGCCAGCGCTAGAGCAACTAATGAAAAACTGTTTTTT
TRBJ1-1 TRBV5-1 - - CASSGSLGFNTEAFF TGCGCCAGCAGCGGGAGCCTGGGGTTTAACACTGAAGCTTTCTTT
TRBJ1-3 TRBV6-5 few - CASSTPGTPNTIYF TGTGCCAGCAGTACCCCAGGGACTCCGAACACCATATATTTT
TRBJ2-7 TRBV5-1 once TRBD1 CASSLGGTGEYEQYF TGCGCCAGCAGCCTAGGAGGGACAGGGGAATACGAGCAGTACTTC
TRBJ1-1 TRBV2 - - CASRAGKLGAFF TGTGCCAGCAGGGCCGGAAAACTAGGGGCTTTCTTT
TRBJ2-1 TRBV12-5 - TRBD2 CASGLVRGSSGGAHNEQFF TGTGCTAGTGGTTTGGTAAGAGGCTCTAGCGGGGGGGCCCACAATGAGCAGTTCTTC
TRBJ1-4 TRBV23-1 once TRBD1 CASSQSWGQGDEKLFF TGCGCCAGCAGTCAATCATGGGGACAGGGGGATGAAAAACTGTTTTTT
TRBJ2-7 TRBV6-5 once TRBD2 CASTPFLAGEQYF TGTGCCAGCACCCCGTTTTTAGCGGGGGAGCAGTACTTC
TRBJ1-3 TRBV9 - - CASSPQGGGNTIYF TGTGCCAGCAGCCCCCAAGGGGGAGGAAACACCATATATTTT
TRBJ2-7 TRBV7-3 once TRBD2 CASSPGLARGEQYF TGTGCCAGCAGCCCAGGACTAGCGCGAGGCGAGCAGTACTTC
TRBJ1-5 TRBV29-1 - TRBD1 CSVGETGDQPQHF TGCAGCGTTGGGGAAACAGGGGATCAGCCCCAGCATTTT
TRBJ2-3 TRBV24-1 - - CATSVSGRDTQYF TGTGCCACCAGTGTTAGCGGCCGAGATACGCAGTATTTT
TRBJ1-1 TRBV19 - TRBD1 CASSTGGRTEAFF TGTGCCAGTAGTACAGGGGGCCGGACTGAAGCTTTCTTT
TRBJ2-3 TRBV7-9 - TRBD1 CASSLGVRQGARTDTQYF TGTGCCAGCAGCTTAGGTGTCCGACAGGGGGCGCGTACAGATACGCAGTATTTT
TRBJ2-7 TRBV15 - - CATSREEGGPYEQYF TGTGCCACCAGCAGAGAAGAGGGTGGGCCCTACGAGCAGTACTTC
TRBJ2-2 TRBV4-2 - TRBD1 CASSRQGPRTGELFF TGTGCCAGCAGCCGACAGGGTCCGAGGACCGGGGAGCTGTTTTTT
TRBJ1-1 TRBV9 - - CASSFGQQRTEAFF TGTGCCAGCAGCTTCGGACAGCAAAGGACTGAAGCTTTCTTT
TRBJ1-1 TRBV18 - - CASSPQNYRDTEAEAFF TGTGCCAGCTCACCCCAAAACTACAGGGATACTGAGGCTGAAGCTTTCTTT
TRBJ2-7 TRBV5-1 - - CASSLVSGVDEQYF TGCGCCAGCAGCTTGGTCTCAGGGGTTGACGAGCAGTACTTC
TRBJ1-1 TRBV7-8 - - CASSRWGGRLNTEAFF TGTGCCAGCAGCCGTTGGGGGGGACGGTTGAACACTGAAGCTTTCTTT
TRBJ1-4 TRBV5-1 - - CASSPRRGGEKLFF TGCGCCAGCAGCCCACGACGGGGGGGTGAAAAACTGTTTTTT
TRBJ1-1 TRBV10-3 - TRBD1 CAINDRGLKDTEAFF TGTGCCATCAACGACAGGGGGCTAAAGGACACTGAAGCTTTCTTT
TRBJ1-1 TRBV18 once TRBD1 CASKNQEGTGLAEAFF TGTGCCAGCAAAAACCAAGAGGGGACAGGGCTCGCTGAAGCTTTCTTT
TRBJ2-1 TRBV18 once TRBD2 CASSPERGPYNEQFF TGTGCCAGCTCACCGGAGCGGGGGCCCTACAATGAGCAGTTCTTC
TRBJ1-1 TRBV7-2 - - CASSPNRGGSNTEAFF TGTGCCAGCAGCCCGAATCGGGGAGGCTCAAACACTGAAGCTTTCTTT
TRBJ2-1 TRBV30 - TRBD2 CAWSGAGGLRGVQFF TGTGCCTGGAGTGGGGCGGGGGGCTTGCGGGGAGTGCAGTTCTTC
TRBJ2-1 TRBV7-2 - TRBD2 CASSLVGAGASYNEQFF TGTGCCAGCAGCTTAGTAGGAGCGGGGGCCTCCTACAATGAGCAGTTCTTC
TRBJ1-4 TRBV18 - TRBD1 CASSPPTGPYNEKLFF TGTGCCAGCTCACCACCGACAGGGCCATATAATGAAAAACTGTTTTTT
TRBJ2-2 TRBV18 - - CASSPWKGGTGELFF TGTGCCAGCTCACCATGGAAGGGAGGCACCGGGGAGCTGTTTTTT
TRBJ1-2 TRBV4-2 - - CASSQTDRANGYTF TGTGCCAGCAGCCAAACAGACAGAGCAAATGGCTACACCTTC
TRBJ2-3 TRBV6-5 - - CASSYRGGETQYF TGTGCCAGCAGTTACCGCGGGGGCGAAACGCAGTATTTT
TRBJ2-7 TRBV2 - - CASNEGDEQYF TGTGCCAGCAATGAAGGAGACGAGCAGTACTTC
TRBJ2-1 TRBV6-5 - TRBD1 CASSRTTGSNNEQFF TGTGCCAGCAGTCGGACGACAGGGAGCAACAATGAGCAGTTCTTC
TRBJ2-7 TRBV2 - TRBD1 CASSRDRVYEQYF TGTGCCAGCAGTAGGGACAGAGTCTACGAGCAGTACTTC
TRBJ1-4 TRBV3-1/TRBV3-2 - TRBD1 CASSRRQGSFGEKLFF TGTGCCAGCAGCCGGCGACAGGGAAGTTTTGGTGAAAAACTGTTTTTT
TRBJ1-3 TRBV11-2 - - CASSPSPGSGNTIYF TGTGCCAGCAGCCCTTCCCCAGGGTCTGGAAACACCATATATTTT
TRBJ1-4 TRBV27 once - CASGPRGGVTNEKLFF TGTGCCAGCGGCCCGAGAGGGGGGGTAACTAATGAAAAACTGTTTTTT
TRBJ1-5 TRBV4-1 once - CASSQDQAGRRPQHF TGCGCCAGCAGCCAAGATCAGGCCGGCCGGCGGCCCCAGCATTTT
TRBJ1-2 TRBV3-1/TRBV3-2 - TRBD1 CASSQPTGGGYTF TGTGCCAGCAGCCAACCGACAGGGGGCGGCTACACCTTC
TRBJ1-6 TRBV14 - TRBD1 CASSPPGQGYNSPLHF TGTGCCAGCAGTCCTCCGGGACAGGGGTATAATTCACCCCTCCACTTT
TRBJ1-1 TRBV7-2 many - CASSSRDGGNTEAFF TGTGCCAGCAGCTCCCGCGACGGAGGGAACACTGAAGCTTTCTTT
TRBJ1-2 TRBV30 - TRBD1 CAWSADRGRGGYTF TGTGCCTGGAGTGCCGACAGGGGGCGCGGTGGCTACACCTTC
TRBJ2-7 TRBV7-3 - TRBD1 CASSFGTGSEQYF TGTGCCAGCAGCTTCGGGACAGGGAGCGAGCAGTACTTC
TRBJ2-7 TRBV7-9 few TRBD1 CASSHDRGSYEQYF TGTGCCAGCAGCCATGACAGGGGTTCCTACGAGCAGTACTTC